The rows below give T cell receptor beta chains drawn from one sample of a study of technical replicates of blood from four donors. TCRdb keeps only in-frame clones here, not all; method: immunoSEQ multiplex PCR. Of some 14,000 clones in the sample, approximately 80% are singletons; the top ten hold around 12%. Sequencing was done on a sample of PBMCs. Receptor source: a human donor in good health. CDR3s include the opening cysteine and the closing phenylalanine or tryptophan. A D gene is named only where the DNA matches it firmly. Expanded clones get a size class; other rows say once, few or many, or leave the size out.

abundance: -; v_gene: TRBV5-6; len: 14; d_gene: -; j_gene: TRBJ2-5; CDR3aa: CASSFVTVTETQYF; CDR3nt: TGTGCCAGCAGCTTTGTGACAGTAACGGAGACCCAGTACTTC
abundance: -; v_gene: TRBV7-9; len: 16; d_gene: -; j_gene: TRBJ1-3; CDR3aa: CASSSSGGDSGNTIYF; CDR3nt: TGTGCCAGCAGCTCCTCGGGAGGGGACTCTGGAAACACCATATATTTT
abundance: -; v_gene: TRBV10-3; len: 14; d_gene: -; j_gene: TRBJ2-1; CDR3aa: CAARRTLTYNEQFF; CDR3nt: TGTGCCGCGCGCCGGACACTTACTTACAATGAGCAGTTCTTC
abundance: once; v_gene: TRBV10-2; len: 18; d_gene: TRBD2; j_gene: TRBJ2-1; CDR3aa: CASKEGGLAGSSYNEQFF; CDR3nt: TGCGCCAGCAAGGAGGGTGGATTAGCGGGGAGCTCCTACAATGAGCAGTTCTTC
abundance: -; v_gene: TRBV28; len: 18; d_gene: -; j_gene: TRBJ1-4; CDR3aa: CASSLFTWTTGRNEKLFF; CDR3nt: TGTGCCAGCAGTTTATTTACCTGGACAACAGGTCGTAATGAAAAACTGTTTTTT
abundance: -; v_gene: TRBV19; len: 17; d_gene: -; j_gene: TRBJ1-2; CDR3aa: CASSIDLAGASNYGYTF; CDR3nt: TGTGCCAGTAGTATAGATCTCGCAGGGGCCTCTAACTATGGCTACACCTTC
abundance: -; v_gene: TRBV7-2; len: 13; d_gene: -; j_gene: TRBJ2-5; CDR3aa: CASSPPRGSDPYF; CDR3nt: TGTGCCAGCAGCCCGCCCCGGGGGAGCGATCCGTACTTC
abundance: -; v_gene: TRBV29-1; len: 14; d_gene: -; j_gene: TRBJ2-7; CDR3aa: CSVESFAGIGEQYF; CDR3nt: TGCAGCGTGGAATCGTTTGCAGGAATAGGCGAGCAGTACTTC
abundance: -; v_gene: TRBV30; len: 14; d_gene: -; j_gene: TRBJ1-2; CDR3aa: CAWTVAGVNYGYTF; CDR3nt: TGTGCCTGGACGGTGGCAGGGGTTAACTATGGCTACACCTTC
abundance: -; v_gene: TRBV11-2; len: 13; d_gene: -; j_gene: TRBJ2-7; CDR3aa: CASSLLEDYEQYF; CDR3nt: TGTGCCAGCAGCTTACTAGAGGACTACGAGCAGTACTTC